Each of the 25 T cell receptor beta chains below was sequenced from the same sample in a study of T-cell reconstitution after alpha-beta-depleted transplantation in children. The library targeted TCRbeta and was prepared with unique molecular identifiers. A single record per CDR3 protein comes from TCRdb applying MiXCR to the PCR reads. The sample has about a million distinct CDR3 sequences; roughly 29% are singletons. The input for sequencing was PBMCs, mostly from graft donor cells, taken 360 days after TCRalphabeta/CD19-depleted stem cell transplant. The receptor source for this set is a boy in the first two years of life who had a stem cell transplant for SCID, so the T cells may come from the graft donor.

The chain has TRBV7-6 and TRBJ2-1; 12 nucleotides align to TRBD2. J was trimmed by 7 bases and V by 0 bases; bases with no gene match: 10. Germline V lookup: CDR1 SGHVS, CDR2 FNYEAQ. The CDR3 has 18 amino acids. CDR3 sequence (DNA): TGTGCCAGCAGCTTAGCGCCTAGCGGGGGGGTTTTCTCGAATGAGCAGTTCTTC. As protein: CASSLAPSGGVFSNEQFF.

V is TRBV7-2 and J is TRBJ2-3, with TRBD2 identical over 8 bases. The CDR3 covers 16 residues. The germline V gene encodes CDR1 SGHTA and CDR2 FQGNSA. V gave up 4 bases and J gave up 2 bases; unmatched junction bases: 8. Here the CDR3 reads CASSSPLAGSTDTQYF. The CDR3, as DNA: TGTGCCAGCAGCTCCCCCTTAGCGGGGTCCACAGATACGCAGTATTTT.

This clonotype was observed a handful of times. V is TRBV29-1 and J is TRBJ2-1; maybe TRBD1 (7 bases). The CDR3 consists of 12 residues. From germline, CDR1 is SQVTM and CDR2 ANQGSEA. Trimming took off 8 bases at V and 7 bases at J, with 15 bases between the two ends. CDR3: CSNRPGGNEQFF. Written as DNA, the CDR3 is TGCAGCAACCGTCCAGGGGGGAATGAGCAGTTCTTC.

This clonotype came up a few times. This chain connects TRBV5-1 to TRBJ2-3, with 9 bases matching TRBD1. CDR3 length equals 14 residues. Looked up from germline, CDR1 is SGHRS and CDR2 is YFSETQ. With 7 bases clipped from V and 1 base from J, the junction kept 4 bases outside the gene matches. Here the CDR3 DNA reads TGCGCCAGCGTACAGGGGGCGGGCACAGATACGCAGTATTTT. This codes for CASVQGAGTDTQYF.

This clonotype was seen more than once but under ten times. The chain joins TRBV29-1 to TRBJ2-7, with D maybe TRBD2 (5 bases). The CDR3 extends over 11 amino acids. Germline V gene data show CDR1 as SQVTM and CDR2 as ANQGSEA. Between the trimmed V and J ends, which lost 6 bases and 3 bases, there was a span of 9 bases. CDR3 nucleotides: TGCAGCGTGGGAGAAGACTACGAGCAGTACTTC. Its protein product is CSVGEDYEQYF.

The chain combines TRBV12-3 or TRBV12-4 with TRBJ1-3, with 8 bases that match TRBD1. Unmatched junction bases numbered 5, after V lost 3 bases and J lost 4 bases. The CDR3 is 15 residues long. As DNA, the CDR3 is TGTGCCAGCAGTTTGACAGGGGTTTCAGGAAACACCATATATTTT. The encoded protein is CASSLTGVSGNTIYF.

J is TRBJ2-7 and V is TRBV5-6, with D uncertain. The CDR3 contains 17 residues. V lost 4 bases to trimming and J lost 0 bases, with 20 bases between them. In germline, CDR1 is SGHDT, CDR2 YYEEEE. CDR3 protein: CASSPSHRGQSSYEQYF. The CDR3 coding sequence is TGTGCCAGCAGCCCCAGTCATCGAGGCCAGAGCTCCTACGAGCAGTACTTC.

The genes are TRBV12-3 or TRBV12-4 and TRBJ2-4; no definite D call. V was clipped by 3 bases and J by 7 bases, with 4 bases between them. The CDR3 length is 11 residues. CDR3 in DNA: TGTGCCAGCAGTTTTTATAACATTCAGTACTTC. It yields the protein CASSFYNIQYF.

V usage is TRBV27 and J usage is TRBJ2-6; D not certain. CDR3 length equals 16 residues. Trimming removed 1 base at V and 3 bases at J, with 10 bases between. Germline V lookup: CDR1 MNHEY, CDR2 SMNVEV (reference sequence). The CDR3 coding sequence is TGTGCCAGCAGTTTATACCCCATCAGTGGGGCCAACGTCCTGACTTTC. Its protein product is CASSLYPISGANVLTF.

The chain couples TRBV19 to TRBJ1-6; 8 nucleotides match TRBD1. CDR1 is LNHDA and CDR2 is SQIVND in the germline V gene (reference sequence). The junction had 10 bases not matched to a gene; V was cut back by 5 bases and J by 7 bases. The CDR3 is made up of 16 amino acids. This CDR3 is CASSRQRDRNNSPLHF. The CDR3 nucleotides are TGTGCCAGTAGTCGTCAACGGGACAGGAACAATTCACCCCTCCACTTT.

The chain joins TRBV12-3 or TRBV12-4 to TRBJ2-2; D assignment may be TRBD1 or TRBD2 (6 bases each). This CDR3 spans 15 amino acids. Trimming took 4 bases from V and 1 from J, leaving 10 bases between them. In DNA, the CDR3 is TGTGCCAGCAGTTGGAGGGGACAGAACACCGGGGAGCTGTTTTTT. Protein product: CASSWRGQNTGELFF.

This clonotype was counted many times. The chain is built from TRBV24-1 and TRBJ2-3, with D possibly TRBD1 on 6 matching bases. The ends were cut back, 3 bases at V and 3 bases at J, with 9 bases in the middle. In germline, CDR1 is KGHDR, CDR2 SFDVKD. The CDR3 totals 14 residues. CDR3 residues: CATSDPRGTDTQYF. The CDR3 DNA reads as TGTGCCACCAGTGATCCCAGGGGAACAGATACGCAGTATTTT.

CDR3 DNA sequence: TGTGCCAGCACCCCCCGGGGGGGGCGAACCGGGGAGCTGTTTTTT. As protein: CASTPRGGRTGELFF. The chain employs TRBV6-1 and TRBJ2-2; the match to TRBD2 covers 8 bases. The germline V gene has CDR1 MNHNS and CDR2 SASEGT. The ends lost 7 bases at V and 5 bases at J; junction bases unmatched: 9. The CDR3 is 15 residues long.

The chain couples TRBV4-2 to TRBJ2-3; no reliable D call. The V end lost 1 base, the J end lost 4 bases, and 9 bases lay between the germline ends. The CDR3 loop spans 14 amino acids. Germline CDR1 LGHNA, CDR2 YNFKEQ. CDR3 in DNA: TGTGCCAGCAGCCAAGGTGGAGACCCAGATACGCAGTATTTT. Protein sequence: CASSQGGDPDTQYF.

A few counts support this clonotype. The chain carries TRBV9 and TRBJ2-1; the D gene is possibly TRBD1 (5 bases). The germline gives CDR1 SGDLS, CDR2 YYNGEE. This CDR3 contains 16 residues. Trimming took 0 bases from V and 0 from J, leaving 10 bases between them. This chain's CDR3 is CASSVAGRTSYNEQFF. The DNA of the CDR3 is TGTGCCAGCAGCGTAGCAGGGCGCACCTCCTACAATGAGCAGTTCTTC.

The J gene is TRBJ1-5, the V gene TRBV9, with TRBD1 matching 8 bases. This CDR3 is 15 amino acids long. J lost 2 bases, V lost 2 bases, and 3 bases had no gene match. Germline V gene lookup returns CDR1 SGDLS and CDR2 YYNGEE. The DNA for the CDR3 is TGTGCCAGCAGCGTCGGACAGGGAGGCAATCAGCCCCAGCATTTT. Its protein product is CASSVGQGGNQPQHF.

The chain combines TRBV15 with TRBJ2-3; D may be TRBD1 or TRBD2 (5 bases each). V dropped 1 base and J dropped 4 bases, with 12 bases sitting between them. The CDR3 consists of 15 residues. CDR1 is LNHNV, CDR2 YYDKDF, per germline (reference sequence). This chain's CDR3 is CATSRAPTGPDTQYF. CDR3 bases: TGTGCCACCAGCAGAGCCCCCACGGGACCAGATACGCAGTATTTT.

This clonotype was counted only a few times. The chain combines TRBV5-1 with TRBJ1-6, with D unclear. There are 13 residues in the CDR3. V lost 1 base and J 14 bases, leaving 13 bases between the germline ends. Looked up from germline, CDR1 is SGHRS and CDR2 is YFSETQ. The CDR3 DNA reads TGCGCCAGCAGCTTGTCAGGTCAGGACTCCCTCCACTTT. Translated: CASSLSGQDSLHF.

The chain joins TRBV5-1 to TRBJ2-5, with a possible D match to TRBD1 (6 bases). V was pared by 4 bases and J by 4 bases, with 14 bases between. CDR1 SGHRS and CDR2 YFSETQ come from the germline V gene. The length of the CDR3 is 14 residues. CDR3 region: CASSGTGSAETQYF. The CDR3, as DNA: TGCGCCAGCAGCGGTACAGGGTCCGCAGAGACCCAGTACTTC.

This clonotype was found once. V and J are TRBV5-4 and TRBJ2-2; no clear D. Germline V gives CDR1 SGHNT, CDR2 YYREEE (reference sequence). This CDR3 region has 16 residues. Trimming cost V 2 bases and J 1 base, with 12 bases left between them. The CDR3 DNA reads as TGTGCCAGCAGCTTAAGGCGCAGAGGGAACACCGGGGAGCTGTTTTTT. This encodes CASSLRRRGNTGELFF.

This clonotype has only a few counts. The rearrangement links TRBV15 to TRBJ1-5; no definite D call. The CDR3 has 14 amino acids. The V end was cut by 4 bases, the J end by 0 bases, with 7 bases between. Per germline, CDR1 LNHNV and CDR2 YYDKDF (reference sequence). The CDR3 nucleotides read TGTGCCACCAGCACTGGCCATAGCAATCAGCCCCAGCATTTT. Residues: CATSTGHSNQPQHF. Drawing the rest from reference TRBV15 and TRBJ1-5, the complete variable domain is DAMVIQNPRYQVTQFGKPVTLSCSQTLNHNVMYWYQQKSSQAPKLLFHYYDKDFNNEADTPDNFQSRRPNTSFCFLDIRSPGLGDTAMYLCATSTGHSNQPQHFGDGTRLSIL.

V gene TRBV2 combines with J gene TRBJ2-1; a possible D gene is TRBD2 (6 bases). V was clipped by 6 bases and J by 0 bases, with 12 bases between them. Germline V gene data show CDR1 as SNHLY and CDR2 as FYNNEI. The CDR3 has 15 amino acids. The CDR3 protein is CASSEGLNSYNEQFF. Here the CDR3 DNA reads TGTGCCAGCAGCGAGGGACTGAACTCCTACAATGAGCAGTTCTTC.

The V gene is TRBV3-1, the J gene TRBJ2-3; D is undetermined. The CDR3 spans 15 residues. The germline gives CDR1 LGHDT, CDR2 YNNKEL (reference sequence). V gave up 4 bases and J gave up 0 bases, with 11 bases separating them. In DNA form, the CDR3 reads TGTGCCAGCAGCCCCCGGCGGCCTAGCACAGATACGCAGTATTTT. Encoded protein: CASSPRRPSTDTQYF.

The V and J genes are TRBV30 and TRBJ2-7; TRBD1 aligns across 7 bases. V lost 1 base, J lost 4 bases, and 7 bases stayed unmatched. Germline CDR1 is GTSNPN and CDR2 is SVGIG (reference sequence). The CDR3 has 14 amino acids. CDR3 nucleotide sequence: TGTGCCTGGAGTGGACAGGGAGTTGGATACGAGCAGTACTTC. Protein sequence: CAWSGQGVGYEQYF.

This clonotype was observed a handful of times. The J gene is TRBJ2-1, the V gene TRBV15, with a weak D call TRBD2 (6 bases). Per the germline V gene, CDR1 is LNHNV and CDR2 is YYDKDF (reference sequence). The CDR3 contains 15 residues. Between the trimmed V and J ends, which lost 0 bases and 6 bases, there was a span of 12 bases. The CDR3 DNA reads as TGTGCCACCAGCAGAGAGGCGGGGCCGGGCAATGAGCAGTTCTTC. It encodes CATSREAGPGNEQFF.